This T cell receptor beta chain is drawn from a study of beta chain features in type 1 diabetes. Purity exceeded 98% in all sorted populations. Expressed TCRB transcripts were sequenced, since all the RNA that had been isolated was reverse transcribed. Some clones are missing from TCRdb's copy, which holds only in-frame ones; the method was immunoSEQ multiplex PCR. Here the sample spans about 360,000 clones, roughly an eighth being singletons. Germline trimming cut 5 bases from V and 2 bases from J; bases unmatched to any gene: 9. The germline V gene encodes CDR1 MNHEY and CDR2 SMNVEV (reference sequence). CDR3 length: 17 amino acids. Turning to this clone: What it binds is unknown.

Findings and caveats of the study: The study found moderately but significantly shorter TCRB CDR3s in all four CD4+ subsets of Type 1 diabetes patients. Patients' naive, central memory and regulatory TCRB repertoires appeared more alike than those of healthy donors.

Sequenced input: naive CD4+ T cells from blood. The TCR comes from a man in his late teens or twenties in good health. The rearrangement links TRBV27 to TRBJ2-6; the match to TRBD1 covers 7 bases. The CDR3 region has the DNA TGTGCCAGCAGTCTACGAGAGACAGGGCCTGGGGCCAACGTCCTGACTTTC. Its protein is CASSLRETGPGANVLTF.